Listed below are T cell receptor beta chains from one sample, sequenced in a study of blood T cell repertoires in COVID-19. Measured with immunoSEQ multiplex PCR; TCRdb has only the in-frame clones, and not every one. The table shows some 150,000 clones, with around 90% occurring only once. Sequenced input: peripheral blood. The source is a woman in her sixties with active or convalescent COVID-19. Both conserved end residues are part of each CDR3. Each record gives: D gene, V gene, J gene, clone size, CDR3 DNA, CDR3 protein. The D gene is left open where the match is weak. Size values are once, few and many counts, or a class for expanded clones, and some rows have none.

-	TRBV7-2	TRBJ1-4	-	TGTGCCAGCAGCTTTCAGCAGGGCTCCAATGAAAAACTGTTTTTT	CASSFQQGSNEKLFF
-	TRBV5-6	TRBJ1-2	-	TGTGCCAGCAGCTTGGGAGGGAAGGGCTACACCTTC	CASSLGGKGYTF
TRBD2	TRBV7-2	TRBJ2-5	-	TGTGCCAGCAGCACCTCCAGGACTAGCTGGGAGACCCAGTACTTC	CASSTSRTSWETQYF
TRBD2	TRBV7-9	TRBJ2-3	-	TGTGCCAGCAGCGGACCCGGGACTAGCGGAAGCACAGATACGCAGTATTTT	CASSGPGTSGSTDTQYF
-	TRBV29-1	TRBJ1-1	-	TGCAGCGTTAAGCAGGTGTCGAACACTGAAGCTTTCTTT	CSVKQVSNTEAFF
-	TRBV3-1/TRBV3-2	TRBJ2-7	once	TGTGCCAGCAGCCCCTCCGCACAGTACGAGCAGTACTTC	CASSPSAQYEQYF
-	TRBV3-1/TRBV3-2	TRBJ1-2	-	TGTGCCAGCAGCCAAGAGGCGTCAGGCCTTTTGGGCTACACCTTC	CASSQEASGLLGYTF
-	TRBV2	TRBJ1-3	-	TGTGCCAGCAGTGACCGAAGAGAATCTGGAAACACCATATATTTT	CASSDRRESGNTIYF
-	TRBV5-5	TRBJ1-4	once	TGTGCCAGCAGCCCGTTAGTGGCACAGGTCGGTGAAAAACTGTTTTTT	CASSPLVAQVGEKLFF
-	TRBV5-6	TRBJ1-2	-	TGTGCCAGCAGCTTGGTTCCAGGGGCCAACTATGGCTACACCTTC	CASSLVPGANYGYTF
TRBD1	TRBV30	TRBJ1-2	once	TGTGCCTGGAGGCCAACAGGGGAATATGGCTACACCTTC	CAWRPTGEYGYTF
TRBD2	TRBV10-3	TRBJ2-7	-	TGTGCCATCAGTGAGTCCGGGAGGTGGGAGCAGTACTTC	CAISESGRWEQYF
-	TRBV7-9	TRBJ1-1	once	TGTGCCAGCAGCTATGCAGGGGACACTGAAGCTTTCTTT	CASSYAGDTEAFF
TRBD2	TRBV19	TRBJ2-1	-	TGTGCCGGGACTAGCGGGGGCTGGAATGAGCAGTTCTTC	CAGTSGGWNEQFF
-	TRBV4-3	TRBJ2-3	-	TGCGCCAGCAGCCAAGATGTTGGAGGGGCAGATACGCAGTATTTT	CASSQDVGGADTQYF
TRBD1	TRBV30	TRBJ1-1	-	TGTGCCTGGAGTCCTGAACAAGCTACTATCAGGGGGAAAGAAGCTTTCTTT	CAWSPEQATIRGKEAFF
TRBD2	TRBV7-2	TRBJ2-7	few	TGTGCCAGCAGCACGACTAGCGGGGGGCCCTTATCCTACGAGCAGTACTTC	CASSTTSGGPLSYEQYF
TRBD1	TRBV6-5	TRBJ2-7	-	TGTGCCAGCAGGCCCCCCCGAGAGACAGGGCACGAGCAGTACTTC	CASRPPRETGHEQYF
-	TRBV19	TRBJ1-5	-	TGTGCCAGTAGTGACCAAAGCGAGTATCAGCCCCAGCATTTT	CASSDQSEYQPQHF
-	TRBV4-1	TRBJ2-5	once	TGCGCCAGCAGCCTAGCCCCGAGGGAGACCCAGTACTTC	CASSLAPRETQYF
TRBD1	TRBV10-3	TRBJ1-6	-	TGTGCCATCAGTGATTGGGACAGGGGCGATTCACCCCTCCACTTT	CAISDWDRGDSPLHF
TRBD2	TRBV7-2	TRBJ2-7	once	TGTGCCAGCAGCTTACGGACTAGCGGGATCTCCTACGAGCAGTACTTC	CASSLRTSGISYEQYF
-	TRBV6-2/TRBV6-3	TRBJ2-7	-	TGTGCCAGCAGCAGAGACTACGAGCAGTACTTC	CASSRDYEQYF
-	TRBV7-7	TRBJ1-4	-	TGTGCTAGCAGTTACCAAACACAAGGGGGTGAAAAACTGTTTTTT	CASSYQTQGGEKLFF
-	TRBV7-2	TRBJ1-2	-	TGTGCCAGCAGCTTAGATTCTGCAGGAACGGCCTATGGCTACACCTTC	CASSLDSAGTAYGYTF
-	TRBV23-1	TRBJ1-5	-	TGCGCCAGCAGTCAATATCAACAGGCGGAACTCAATCAGCCCCAGCATTTT	CASSQYQQAELNQPQHF
TRBD2	TRBV9	TRBJ2-1	once	TGTGCCAGCAGCGCCCCCCGCTCCCCGGGGACTAGCGGGGGGGGTTACAATGAGCAGTTCTTC	CASSAPRSPGTSGGGYNEQFF
TRBD2	TRBV19	TRBJ2-7	few	TGTGCCAGTAGTATAGGCCTACAGGGACTAGAGGCCTACGAGCAGTACTTC	CASSIGLQGLEAYEQYF
-	TRBV5-1	TRBJ2-6	few	TGCGCCAGCAGCCACGGCCGAGGTTCCGGGGCCAACGTCCTGACTTTC	CASSHGRGSGANVLTF
TRBD1	TRBV3-1/TRBV3-2	TRBJ2-7	-	TGTGCCAGCAGCCACCGGGGACAGTACTACGAGCAGTACTTC	CASSHRGQYYEQYF
TRBD1	TRBV2	TRBJ2-7	-	TGTGCCAGCAGTGAGAGGGGGCTAGGGGAGCAGTACTTC	CASSERGLGEQYF
TRBD1	TRBV19	TRBJ1-5	-	TGTGCCAGTAGTACCGAATCCGGGACAGGGTTGCGACAGCCCCAGCATTTT	CASSTESGTGLRQPQHF
-	TRBV4-3	TRBJ1-5	-	TGCGCCAGCAGCCAAGTAGTGAATCAGCCCCAGCATTTT	CASSQVVNQPQHF
-	TRBV11-2	TRBJ2-5	-	TGTGCCAGCAGCTTATTGGCCTGGTACCAAGAGACCCAGTACTTC	CASSLLAWYQETQYF
-	TRBV19	TRBJ1-6	few	TGTGCCAGTAGTATAGATCCGCGATGGACAGCCAATTCACCCCTCCACTTT	CASSIDPRWTANSPLHF
TRBD1	TRBV7-7	TRBJ2-3	-	TGTGCTAGCAGCTCGGGACAGGGTGGCGCAGATACGCAGTATTTT	CASSSGQGGADTQYF
TRBD2	TRBV7-2	TRBJ2-3	-	TGTGCCAGCAGCTTAAAGGGACTCGGACTAGCGGGGGGCACAGATACGCAGTATTTT	CASSLKGLGLAGGTDTQYF
TRBD1	TRBV9	TRBJ1-1	-	TGTGCCAGCAGCGAACAGGGGGTAGGGGCTGAAGCTTTCTTT	CASSEQGVGAEAFF
-	TRBV29-1	TRBJ1-5	-	TGCAGCGTTGATGGGGCCCAGCCCCAGCATTTT	CSVDGAQPQHF
-	TRBV4-1	TRBJ1-5	-	TGCGCCAGCAGCCTTGGGACATTAAATCAGCCCCAGCATTTT	CASSLGTLNQPQHF
TRBD1	TRBV5-1	TRBJ1-2	few	TGCGCCAGCAGCTTTTCTCTGGACAGGGTGTACACCTTC	CASSFSLDRVYTF
-	TRBV4-1	TRBJ1-3	-	TGCGCCAGCAGCCTACTGACAGGTCGAGGAAACACCATATATTTT	CASSLLTGRGNTIYF
TRBD2	TRBV7-6	TRBJ2-3	-	TGTGCCAGCAGCCAACAAGCTAGCGGGGGCCTCCTAAGTACGCAGTATTTT	CASSQQASGGLLSTQYF
TRBD1	TRBV10-3	TRBJ1-1	-	TGTGCCTCCAGACAGGGCGCAGACACTGAAGCTTTCTTT	CASRQGADTEAFF
TRBD1	TRBV4-3	TRBJ1-1	-	TGCGCCAGCAGCCAAGATGCGGCGACAGGGGTTGTCCTCGTGAACACTGAAGCTTTCTTT	CASSQDAATGVVLVNTEAFF
-	TRBV3-1/TRBV3-2	TRBJ2-1	-	TGTGCCAGCAGCCAAGCTCAGGACTGGATCAATGAGCAGTTCTTC	CASSQAQDWINEQFF
TRBD2	TRBV10-3	TRBJ2-5	-	TGTGCCATCAGTGAGGCGATGGCGCGGGGGAACCAACAAGAGACCCAGTACTTC	CAISEAMARGNQQETQYF
-	TRBV7-2	TRBJ1-5	-	TGTGCCAGCAGCTTAGTGGAGGGAGTGGGCCAGCCCCAGCATTTT	CASSLVEGVGQPQHF
-	TRBV2	TRBJ2-3	-	TGTGCCAGCAGGATGAGCCTAGTTGTCACGGATACGCAGTATTTT	CASRMSLVVTDTQYF
TRBD1	TRBV20-1	TRBJ1-1	-	TGCAGTGCTAGTGACCGGGACAGGTACTGGGGCACTGAAGCTTTCTTT	CSASDRDRYWGTEAFF
TRBD1	TRBV10-3	TRBJ1-6	few	TGTGCCATCAGTGACAGGGGGCAGGGTTCACCCCTCCACTTT	CAISDRGQGSPLHF
TRBD1	TRBV7-2	TRBJ1-1	once	TGTGCCAGCAGCCTGACAGGGGCGAACACTGAAGCTTTCTTT	CASSLTGANTEAFF
TRBD2	TRBV9	TRBJ2-1	-	TGTGCCAGCAGCGTATCAGCGGGGGGGCGCCACAATGAGCAGTTCTTC	CASSVSAGGRHNEQFF
TRBD1	TRBV12-3/TRBV12-4	TRBJ1-1	once	TGTGCCAGCAGTTTAACAGGGGAGACTGAAGCTTTCTTT	CASSLTGETEAFF
-	TRBV15	TRBJ1-1	-	TGTGCCACCAGCAAAGGGGGTGGGTACACTGAAGCTTTCTTT	CATSKGGGYTEAFF
TRBD1	TRBV2	TRBJ1-2	once	TGTGCCAGCAGATTACAGGGGATCAATGGCTACACCTTC	CASRLQGINGYTF
TRBD1	TRBV29-1	TRBJ1-1	-	TGCAGCGTTGAAGTGGTGACAGGGGATACTGAAGCTTTCTTT	CSVEVVTGDTEAFF
TRBD1	TRBV5-5	TRBJ1-1	-	TGTGCCAGCAGCCGACAGGGGCGCGTGGACACTGAAGCTTTCTTT	CASSRQGRVDTEAFF
-	TRBV7-9	TRBJ1-4	once	TGTGCCAGCAAAGACAGCGGGACTAATGAAAAACTGTTTTTT	CASKDSGTNEKLFF